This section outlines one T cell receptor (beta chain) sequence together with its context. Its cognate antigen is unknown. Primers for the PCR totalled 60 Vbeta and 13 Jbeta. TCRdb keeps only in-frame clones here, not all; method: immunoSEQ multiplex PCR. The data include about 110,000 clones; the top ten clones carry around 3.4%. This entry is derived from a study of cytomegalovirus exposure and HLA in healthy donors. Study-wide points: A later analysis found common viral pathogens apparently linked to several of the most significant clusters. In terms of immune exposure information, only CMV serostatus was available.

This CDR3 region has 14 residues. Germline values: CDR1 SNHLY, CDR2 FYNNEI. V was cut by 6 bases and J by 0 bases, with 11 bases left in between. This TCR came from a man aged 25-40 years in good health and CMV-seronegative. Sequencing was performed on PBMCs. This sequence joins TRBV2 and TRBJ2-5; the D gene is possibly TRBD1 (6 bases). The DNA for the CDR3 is TGTGCCAGCAGCCTAGGACAGAACCAAGAGACCCAGTACTTC. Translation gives CASSLGQNQETQYF.